The TCR beta chain described here comes from a study of cytomegalovirus exposure and HLA in healthy donors. Repertoires were generated with immunoSEQ multiplex PCR, while TCRdb's copy carries only in-frame clones and drops some. The data hold fewer than 90,000 clones, with around 94% observed a single time. Regarding the study as a whole: Three CMV-associated chains were confirmed in vitro to be specific for CMV antigens. Most TCR sequences were uncommon, yet certain public TCRs appeared in many donors.

In regard to this clone: The antigen remains undetermined.

Trimming stripped 0 bases from V and 5 bases from J, with 10 bases between. The germline V gene encodes CDR1 WSHSY and CDR2 SAAADI. CDR3 length: 14 residues. What was sequenced was PBMCs. The source is a young woman in good health and CMV-seronegative. V usage is TRBV10-2 and J usage is TRBJ1-2; D perhaps matches TRBD1 (6 bases). CDR3 DNA: TGCGCCAGCAGTGAGTCTGGGGGCGCTTATGGCTACACCTTC. It specifies CASSESGGAYGYTF.